A single sample is the source of the 10 T cell receptor beta chains below, sequenced in a study of cytomegalovirus exposure and HLA in healthy donors. PCR was performed using 60 Vbeta and 13 Jbeta primers. Produced via immunoSEQ multiplex PCR; TCRdb's table is partial and in-frame only. This sample yields around 130,000 clones, of which approximately 80% are seen a single time; around 1.2% belongs to the top ten. Sample: PBMCs. The receptors originated from a girl aged 2 to 10 in good health and CMV-seronegative.

V is TRBV7-2 and J is TRBJ2-5; the D gene is possibly TRBD1 (6 bases). There are 13 residues in the CDR3. V was trimmed by 3 bases and J by 6 bases, leaving 11 bases between them. Germline CDR1 SGHTA, CDR2 FQGNSA. For the CDR3, the DNA is TGTGCCAGCAGCTTCGCAGGGGAGAAGACCCAGTACTTC. Translation: CASSFAGEKTQYF.

The V and J genes are TRBV27 and TRBJ2-3; TRBD2 is a possible D gene (6 bases). The ends were cut back, 4 bases at V and 10 bases at J, with 15 bases in the middle. In germline, CDR1 is MNHEY, CDR2 SMNVEV (reference sequence). There are 13 residues in the CDR3. The CDR3: CASSSLYSGAQYF. Here the CDR3 DNA reads TGTGCCAGCAGTTCCCTATATAGCGGCGCGCAGTATTTT.

This clone is a singleton in its sample. The chain links TRBV11-3 to TRBJ2-1; D may be TRBD1 (6 bases). The CDR3 has 20 amino acids. Germline V gene data show CDR1 as SGHNT and CDR2 as YENEEA. Between the trimmed V and J ends, which lost 2 bases and 10 bases, there was a span of 33 bases. Here the CDR3 reads CASSLSTQQGFFGGATEQFF. The CDR3 DNA sequence: TGTGCCAGCAGCTTAAGTACACAACAGGGTTTTTTTGGCGGAGCTACCGAGCAGTTCTTC.

The genes are TRBV27 and TRBJ1-1; no clear D gene. V was pared by 3 bases and J by 2 bases, with 7 bases between. The V gene's germline CDR1 is MNHEY and CDR2 SMNVEV (reference sequence). CDR3 length: 13 amino acids. The CDR3 DNA reads as TGTGCCAGCAGTTTCGCGGCAAACACTGAAGCTTTCTTT. Translated: CASSFAANTEAFF.

This chain connects TRBV27 to TRBJ1-2; perhaps TRBD1 as D (5 bases). From germline, CDR1 is MNHEY and CDR2 SMNVEV (reference sequence). V lost 7 bases, J lost 0 bases, and 15 bases lay in between. The CDR3 extends over 15 amino acids. CDR3 coding DNA: TGTGCCAGCACGTCGGGGGGACGAGCTAACTATGGCTACACCTTC. Amino acid sequence: CASTSGGRANYGYTF.

The V call is TRBV11-2, the J call TRBJ1-1; D possibly corresponds to TRBD1 (6 bases). Germline V gene data show CDR1 as SGHAT and CDR2 as FQNNGV. This CDR3 has 18 residues. Between the trimmed V and J ends, which lost 1 base and 6 bases, there was a span of 24 bases. The CDR3 sequence: CASSLAITGTTSLSEAFF. CDR3 in DNA: TGTGCCAGCAGCTTAGCCATCACCGGGACAACGTCTTTGTCTGAAGCTTTCTTT.

This clone was detected ten times or more. The chain uses TRBV10-3 and TRBJ1-1, with 8 bases matching TRBD1. V dropped 2 bases and J dropped 0; count of bases not matched to a gene: 5. This CDR3 comprises 16 residues. Germline lookup yields CDR1 ENHRY and CDR2 SYGVKD. The CDR3 here is CAISELRTGMNTEAFF. In DNA form, the CDR3 reads TGTGCCATCAGTGAGCTAAGGACAGGGATGAACACTGAAGCTTTCTTT.

The V and J genes are TRBV4-1 and TRBJ2-7; 10 nucleotides match TRBD2. CDR1 is MGHRA, CDR2 YSYEKL, per germline. The V gene end was trimmed by 2 bases and the J gene end by 2 bases; junction bases not matched to a gene: 21. The CDR3 length is 21 residues. CDR3 coding DNA: TGCGCCAGCAGCCAACCTACAGGCGGGGGCTTGAGCGGGAGGGTGACCTACGAGCAGTACTTC. The encoded protein is CASSQPTGGGLSGRVTYEQYF.

This clone was detected once. The chain carries TRBV29-1 and TRBJ1-6, with 7 bases identical to TRBD1. This CDR3 has 15 amino acids. The V gene end was trimmed by 6 bases and the J gene end by 3 bases; junction bases not matched to a gene: 8. Germline CDR1 and CDR2: SQVTM and ANQGSEA. The CDR3: CSVRTGNLYNSPLHF. The CDR3 coding sequence is TGCAGCGTCAGGACAGGAAATCTCTATAATTCACCCCTCCACTTT.

This chain joins TRBV9 and TRBJ1-4; D unclear. The CDR3 is 15 amino acids. Deletions cut 0 bases from V and 0 bases from J, with 6 bases between. Germline V lookup: CDR1 SGDLS, CDR2 YYNGEE. The CDR3 bases are TGTGCCAGCAGCGTAGGGGGAGCAACTAATGAAAAACTGTTTTTT. Translation: CASSVGGATNEKLFF.